These 21 T cell receptor beta chains originate from one sample sequenced in a study of sequential checkpoint blockade in melanoma. The table came from immunoSEQ multiplex PCR; TCRdb's copy has only in-frame clones and leaves some out. The sample has several hundred clones, 27% seen once; the top ten hold over 13%. Treatment meaning: randomized to nivolumab then ipilimumab (arm A) or the reverse (arm B). This specimen consisted of tumor tissue (inferred from file names), obtained from a patient given nivolumab and ipilimumab in sequence. Receptors originate from a human donor with melanoma.

This chain uses TRBV12-5 with TRBJ2-3; D gene unclear. V was trimmed by 1 base and J by 5 bases, leaving 13 bases between them. Germline V lookup: CDR1 LGHNT, CDR2 FRNRAP. This CDR3 comprises 15 residues. The CDR3 nucleotides read TGTGCTAGTGGTTTGGGGGCCTCCCAGCAAGATACGCAGTATTTT. Its translation: CASGLGASQQDTQYF.

The chain has TRBV6-8 and TRBJ1-5; possibly TRBD1 for D (5 bases). The CDR3 runs to 14 residues. CDR1 and CDR2 from the germline V gene are MNHGY and SAAAGT. The V gene lost 8 bases and the J gene lost 4 bases, with 15 bases spanning the gap. The CDR3 DNA reads as TGTGCCAGCTTAAGGGACGGTGGGAATCAGCCCCAGCATTTT. It specifies CASLRDGGNQPQHF.

This clone is labeled as large. The CDR3 region has the DNA TGTGCCAGCAGCTTAGACATTTACTCCTACGAGCAGTACTTC. It specifies CASSLDIYSYEQYF. This sequence joins TRBV11-3 and TRBJ2-7; D unclear. Trimming stripped 0 bases from V and 0 bases from J, with 6 bases between. CDR1 and CDR2 (germline): SGHNT, YENEEA. This CDR3 region has 14 residues.

This clone has a handful of counts. The rearrangement joins TRBV12-2 to TRBJ2-5; the table's TRBD1 call for D was not verified on the DNA. TRBV12-2 has pseudogene status. The CDR3 sequence is 14 residues long. DNA for the CDR3: TGTGCCAGTAAAGGAGACAGGAACCAAGAGACCCAGTACTTC. Translating gives CASKGDRNQETQYF.

This clone occurred a few times. A read error may account for a junction end that differs from germline. The genes are TRBV28 and TRBJ1-2; a possible D gene is TRBD1 (5 bases). The CDR3 contains 19 residues. Germline V gene lookup returns CDR1 MDHEN and CDR2 SYDVKM. DNA of the CDR3: TGTGCCAGCAGACCCTGGGGCGCAGGACGGCTTTATTCTAACTCTGGCTACACCTTC. Its translation: CASRPWGAGRLYSNSGYTF.

This clone was seen a few times. CDR3 nucleotide sequence: TGTGCCAGCAGCGTAGGGGGGGCCGCCTACAATGAGCAGTTCTTC. The encoded protein is CASSVGGAAYNEQFF. J is TRBJ2-1 and V is TRBV9; D tentatively fits TRBD1 or TRBD2 (6 bases each). V was clipped by 0 bases and J by 2 bases, with 9 bases between them. Germline CDR1 reads SGDLS; CDR2 reads YYNGEE. The CDR3 contains 15 residues. Complete variable domain (other parts from reference TRBV9 and TRBJ2-1): DSGVTQTPKHLITATGQRVTLRCSPRSGDLSVYWYQQSLDQGLQFLIQYYNGEERAKGNILERFSAQQFPDLHSELNLSSLELGDSALYFCASSVGGAAYNEQFFGPGTRLTVL.

This clone is labeled as medium-sized. CDR3 sequence: CASSHSGGTGFEKLFF. The CDR3 region has the DNA TGTGCCAGCAGTCACTCCGGGGGGACAGGGTTTGAAAAACTGTTTTTT. This chain joins TRBV11-3 and TRBJ1-4, with TRBD1 matching 9 bases. J was trimmed by 7 bases and V by 6 bases; bases with no gene match: 12. CDR1 and CDR2 from the germline V gene are SGHNT and YENEEA. The CDR3 has 16 residues. The whole variable domain, filled in from reference TRBV11-3 and TRBJ1-4, reads EAGVVQSPRYKIIEKKQPVAFWCNPISGHNTLYWYLQNLGQGPELLIRYENEEAVDDSQLPKDRFSAERLKGVDSTLKIQPAELGDSAVYLCASSHSGGTGFEKLFFGSGTQLSVL.

In its sample, this clone is medium-sized. V and J are TRBV11-3 and TRBJ1-1; 7 positions match TRBD1. Germline CDR1 SGHNT, CDR2 YENEEA. This CDR3 has 14 residues. J lost 4 bases, V lost 6 bases, and 8 bases had no gene match. CDR3 in DNA: TGTGCCAGCAGGAAGGTTGACAGGGCCACTGAAGCTTTCTTT. It codes for CASRKVDRATEAFF.

The chain carries TRBV6-8 and TRBJ1-1, with TRBD1 identical over 10 bases. Germline-derived CDR1 and CDR2 are MNHGY and SAAAGT. V lost 4 bases and J lost 5; bases outside the gene matches: 7. This CDR3 has 15 amino acids. CDR3 sequence (DNA): TGTGCCAGCAGTTTGCGGGACAGGGGTGCGACTGAAGCTTTCTTT. Its protein is CASSLRDRGATEAFF.

This clone has a handful of counts. This chain joins TRBV11-3 and TRBJ2-3, with D possibly TRBD1 on 5 matching bases. CDR3 size: 14 residues. V was trimmed by 2 bases and J by 8 bases, leaving 14 bases between them. Germline V lookup: CDR1 SGHNT, CDR2 YENEEA. CDR3 sequence reads: CASSLIQGFGTQYF. In DNA form, the CDR3 reads TGTGCCAGCAGCTTAATTCAGGGATTTGGTACGCAGTATTTT. The full variable domain, completed using reference TRBV11-3 and TRBJ2-3, is EAGVVQSPRYKIIEKKQPVAFWCNPISGHNTLYWYLQNLGQGPELLIRYENEEAVDDSQLPKDRFSAERLKGVDSTLKIQPAELGDSAVYLCASSLIQGFGTQYFGPGTRLTVL.

This clone has only a few counts. The V and J genes are TRBV28 and TRBJ2-7; tentatively, D is TRBD1 or TRBD2 (5 bases each). Trimming cost V 3 bases and J 0 bases, with 12 bases left between them. The CDR3 is 15 amino acids. CDR1 and CDR2 (germline): MDHEN, SYDVKM. In nucleotides, the CDR3 is TGTGCCAGCAGTTTGGCAGGGAGAAGCTCCTACGAGCAGTACTTC. Translation gives CASSLAGRSSYEQYF.

This clone was counted only a few times. The genes are TRBV7-8 and TRBJ1-1, with D unclear. V lost 5 bases, J lost 1 base, and 8 bases lay in between. The CDR3 consists of 13 residues. The germline V gene encodes CDR1 SGHVS and CDR2 FQNEAQ. CDR3 bases: TGTGCCAGCAGCAAGTGGGGGAACACTGAAGCTTTCTTT. It is translated as CASSKWGNTEAFF.

Judged by abundance, this clone is large. The V call is TRBV6-8, the J call TRBJ2-3; 12 bases line up with TRBD2. CDR3 size: 18 residues. The germline CDR1 and CDR2 sequences are MNHGY and SAAAGT. V lost 5 bases, J lost 0 bases, and 9 bases stayed unmatched. The CDR3, as DNA: TGTGCCAGCAGTGCTGGGACTAGCGGGTTCCCTAGCACAGATACGCAGTATTTT. It is translated as CASSAGTSGFPSTDTQYF.

The V call is TRBV18, the J call TRBJ2-3; maybe TRBD2 (7 bases). Per the germline V gene, CDR1 is KGHSH and CDR2 is LQKENI. The V end lost 3 bases, the J end lost 3 bases, and 16 bases lay between the germline ends. The CDR3 extends over 16 amino acids. DNA of the CDR3: TGTGCCAGCTCACCCTATGACGGGGGGCTAACAGATACGCAGTATTTT. As protein: CASSPYDGGLTDTQYF. Based on the CDR3 plus reference TRBV18 and TRBJ2-3, the full variable domain is NAGVMQNPRHLVRRRGQEARLRCSPMKGHSHVYWYRQLPEEGLKFMVYLQKENIIDESGMPKERFSAEFPKEGPSILRIQQVVRGDSAAYFCASSPYDGGLTDTQYFGPGTRLTVL.

The count of this clone is one. The gene calls are TRBV18 and TRBJ2-5, with 9 nucleotides matching TRBD1. Trimming cost V 3 bases and J 2 bases; bases outside gene matches: 4. The CDR3 sequence is 15 residues long. Germline V gene lookup returns CDR1 KGHSH and CDR2 LQKENI. Here the CDR3 DNA reads TGTGCCAGCTCACCCAGGACAGGGGCTCAAGAGACCCAGTACTTC. It translates to CASSPRTGAQETQYF. The full variable domain, rest sourced from reference TRBV18 and TRBJ2-5, is NAGVMQNPRHLVRRRGQEARLRCSPMKGHSHVYWYRQLPEEGLKFMVYLQKENIIDESGMPKERFSAEFPKEGPSILRIQQVVRGDSAAYFCASSPRTGAQETQYFGPGTRLLVL.

This chain links TRBV29-1 with TRBJ1-2; tentative D call: TRBD1 (6 bases). Germline assignment: CDR1 SQVTM and CDR2 ANQGSEA. This CDR3 has 12 residues. V was pared by 7 bases and J by 2 bases, with 11 bases between. In DNA form, the CDR3 reads TGCAGCGCTCGGACAGTAAACTATGGCTACACCTTC. This translates into CSARTVNYGYTF.

The chain links TRBV5-1 to TRBJ1-3; 8 bases map to TRBD1. This CDR3 region has 15 residues. CDR1 is SGHRS and CDR2 is YFSETQ in the germline V gene. V lost 2 bases to trimming and J lost 3 bases; unmatched junction nucleotides: 4. The CDR3 DNA follows: TGCGCCAGCAGCTTATCAGGGGGCGATGGAAACACCATATATTTT. Its protein is CASSLSGGDGNTIYF.

This clone has just a few counts. The chain employs TRBV6-8 and TRBJ2-3; no clear D gene. Trimming removed 6 bases at V and 0 bases at J, with 4 bases between. This CDR3 is 12 amino acids long. CDR1 and CDR2 from the germline V gene are MNHGY and SAAAGT. The CDR3 is CASRTSTDTQYF. The CDR3 DNA reads TGTGCCAGCAGGACTAGCACAGATACGCAGTATTTT.

The sample holds a few counts of this clone. V and J are TRBV19 and TRBJ2-1; D might be TRBD1 (5 bases). The V gene lost 0 bases and the J gene lost 2 bases, with 5 bases spanning the gap. CDR1 LNHDA and CDR2 SQIVND come from the germline V gene (reference sequence). The CDR3 spans 14 residues. This CDR3 reads CASSIEDTYNEQFF. The CDR3 nucleotides read TGTGCCAGTAGTATAGAGGACACCTACAATGAGCAGTTCTTC. Complete variable domain (other parts from reference TRBV19 and TRBJ2-1): DGGITQSPKYLFRKEGQNVTLSCEQNLNHDAMYWYRQDPGQGLRLIYYSQIVNDFQKGDIAEGYSVSREKKESFPLTVTSAQKNPTAFYLCASSIEDTYNEQFFGPGTRLTVL.

The CDR3 protein is CASRQTISNIQYF. The CDR3 region has the DNA TGTGCCAGCAGACAGACCATCTCAAACATTCAGTACTTC. This chain joins TRBV6-8 and TRBJ2-4; D unresolved. The CDR3 has 13 amino acids. Germline CDR1 and CDR2: MNHGY and SAAAGT. Trimming took 6 bases from V and 6 from J, leaving 12 bases between them.

The chain links TRBV6-8 to TRBJ1-2; unclear D gene. The ends were cut back, 2 bases at V and 0 bases at J, with 10 bases in the middle. Germline V gene data show CDR1 as MNHGY and CDR2 as SAAAGT. There are 15 residues in the CDR3. CDR3 DNA: TGTGCCAGCAGTTACAACCCAGAATCTAACTATGGCTACACCTTC. This encodes CASSYNPESNYGYTF.